One sample yielded the 22 T cell receptor beta chains listed below, sequenced in a study of CD8+ T cells in alopecia areata. RNA, once extracted, was reverse transcribed into cDNA for use as the sequencing template. Generated by immunoSEQ multiplex PCR, the TCRdb table keeps only in-frame clones and is missing some. The table has more than 110,000 clones, about three fifths seen once; the top ten hold about 6.8%. Here the sequenced sample was CD4+ T cells sorted from blood, taken at week 0. The receptor set was obtained from a human donor with alopecia areata.

This chain joins TRBV6-1 and TRBJ1-4; D not resolved. The CDR3 totals 13 residues. V gave up 8 bases and J gave up 4 bases, with 11 bases separating them. Germline CDR1 MNHNS, CDR2 SASEGT. The CDR3 loop is CASGGKDNEKLFF. The DNA for the CDR3 is TGTGCCAGCGGAGGAAAGGATAATGAAAAACTGTTTTTT.

This clone occurred once. The genes are TRBV7-3 and TRBJ2-5, with 8 bases matching TRBD1. The V gene's germline CDR1 is SGHTA and CDR2 FQGTGA. CDR3 size: 13 residues. After removal of 3 bases from V and 6 bases from J, the junction contained 3 bases not matched to a gene. CDR3 sequence reads: CASSFDRGQTQYF. CDR3 DNA: TGTGCCAGCAGCTTCGACAGGGGACAGACCCAGTACTTC.

The chain recombines TRBV30 with TRBJ2-7; D may be TRBD1 (6 bases). The length of the CDR3 is 17 residues. V lost 8 bases and J 4 bases, leaving 30 bases between the germline ends. CDR1 and CDR2 (germline): GTSNPN, SVGIG (reference sequence). The CDR3 spells CAGGPGTPWVGVYEQYF. The DNA of the CDR3 is TGTGCCGGGGGTCCGGGGACACCCTGGGTAGGTGTTTACGAGCAGTACTTC.

This clone was observed a handful of times. The chain uses TRBV7-2 and TRBJ2-7, with D hard to call. The CDR3 extends over 15 amino acids. Germline CDR1 is SGHTA and CDR2 is FQGNSA. Trimming stripped 3 bases from V and 7 bases from J, with 19 bases between. The CDR3 nucleotides read TGTGCCAGCAGCTTGGGGTCGGACGGAACGCGGGAGCAGTACTTC. Translation gives CASSLGSDGTREQYF. Full variable domain (outside the CDR3, taken from reference TRBV7-2 and TRBJ2-7): GAGVSQSPSNKVTEKGKDVELRCDPISGHTALYWYRQSLGQGLEFLIYFQGNSAPDKSGLPSDRFSAERTGGSVSTLTIQRTQQEDSAVYLCASSLGSDGTREQYFGPGTRLTVT.

As for this clone: The same CDR3 arises from other DNA sequences in this sample as well. The chain is built from TRBV29-1 and TRBJ2-6; D is undetermined. The CDR3 runs to 14 residues. Trimming left V 0 bases short and J 1 base short, with 4 bases between. The germline V gene has CDR1 SQVTM and CDR2 ANQGSEA. CDR3 loop: CSVEEGSGANVLTF. Written as DNA, the CDR3 is TGCAGCGTTGAAGAAGGTTCTGGGGCCAACGTCCTGACTTTC.

V gene TRBV7-9 combines with J gene TRBJ2-7; tentatively, D is TRBD1 or TRBD2 (5 bases each). Germline assignment: CDR1 SEHNR and CDR2 FQNEAQ (reference sequence). The CDR3 runs 12 residues. The V end was cut by 5 bases, the J end by 4 bases, with 9 bases between. The CDR3 reads CASSTGHYEQYF. In DNA form, the CDR3 reads TGTGCCAGCAGCACGGGGCATTACGAGCAGTACTTC.

The J gene is TRBJ2-7, the V gene TRBV29-1; 9 bases agree with TRBD1. CDR3 length equals 13 residues. Germline assignment: CDR1 SQVTM and CDR2 ANQGSEA. V lost 5 bases and J lost 2; bases outside the gene matches: 4. The CDR3 region is CSVRDRVTYEQYF. DNA for the CDR3: TGCAGCGTTCGGGACAGGGTGACCTACGAGCAGTACTTC.

This clone was seen a handful of times. The chain uses TRBV21-1 and TRBJ1-1; the table's TRBD1 call for D was not verified on the DNA. TRBV21-1 is reported as a pseudogene. The length of the CDR3 is 14 residues. The CDR3 DNA reads as TGTGCCAGATACAGGAATATTTGCGGCACTGAAGCTTTCTTT. Encoded protein: CARYRNICGTEAFF.

This chain connects TRBV30 to TRBJ2-3, with 10 positions matching TRBD2. The J segment lost 2 bases and the V segment lost 5 bases, leaving 4 bases of the junction unmatched. The CDR3 is 14 amino acids. Germline CDR1 GTSNPN, CDR2 SVGIG (reference sequence). CDR3 region: CAWGLAEYTDTQYF. The CDR3 coding sequence is TGTGCCTGGGGACTAGCGGAGTACACAGATACGCAGTATTTT.

In this sample, this clone turned up a few times. This sequence joins TRBV6-9 and TRBJ2-3; 13 positions match TRBD2. The CDR3 spans 17 residues. Germline values: CDR1 MNHGY, CDR2 SVAAGI. J gave up 1 base and V 7 bases, and 8 bases lay outside the gene matches. The CDR3 nucleotides read TGTGCCAGCACCTCATCGGGACTAGCGGGATGCACAGATACGCAGTATTTT. Translation: CASTSSGLAGCTDTQYF.

The chain has TRBV15 and TRBJ1-2, with 8 bases that match TRBD1. The V segment lost 1 base and the J segment 7 bases; nucleotides outside the gene matches: 5. Germline loops: CDR1 LNHNV, CDR2 YYDKDF (reference sequence). The CDR3 sequence is 14 residues long. The CDR3 DNA sequence: TGTGCCACCAGCAGAGGTGGACAGGGCTTTGGCTACACCTTC. Its translation: CATSRGGQGFGYTF.

The chain joins TRBV7-2 to TRBJ1-2; possibly TRBD1 for D (6 bases). Germline V gene lookup returns CDR1 SGHTA and CDR2 FQGNSA. V was clipped by 8 bases and J by 2 bases, with 15 bases between them. There are 14 residues in the CDR3. This CDR3 is CASGLPGHNYGYTF. The CDR3 DNA is TGTGCCAGCGGGCTTCCGGGACACAACTATGGCTACACCTTC.

In regard to this clone: At one end, the junction sequence differs from germline, possibly due to a read error. The chain employs TRBV7-2 and TRBJ2-7; 7 nucleotides agree with TRBD2. The CDR3 consists of 14 residues. Per the germline V gene, CDR1 is SGHTA and CDR2 is FQGNSA. Written as DNA, the CDR3 is TGTGCCAGCACCTTAGTGGGCGGGGGCTACGAGCAGTACTTC. Translated, it gives CASTLVGGGYEQYF.

This chain links TRBV6-5 with TRBJ1-5; D is unclear. V was clipped by 0 bases and J by 12 bases, with 12 bases between them. Germline V CDR1 and CDR2: MNHEY, SVGAGI. The CDR3 runs 13 residues. CDR3 protein: CASSYSRWEDQHF. The CDR3 nucleotides are TGTGCCAGCAGTTACTCGAGATGGGAGGACCAGCATTTT.

V usage is TRBV29-1 and J usage is TRBJ2-7; 8 positions match TRBD1. The CDR3 contains 13 residues. Germline CDR1 SQVTM, CDR2 ANQGSEA. The trim removed 7 bases at V and 3 bases at J, leaving 8 bases unmatched. CDR3 protein: CSARTGTRYEQYF. The CDR3 DNA is TGCAGCGCAAGGACAGGGACACGCTACGAGCAGTACTTC.

J is TRBJ1-1 and V is TRBV4-1, with D perhaps TRBD1 (5 bases). CDR3 size: 17 residues. The V end was cut by 1 base, the J end by 5 bases, with 20 bases between. CDR1 MGHRA and CDR2 YSYEKL come from the germline V gene. CDR3 bases: TGCGCCAGCAGCCAAGTGTTTACGGGGGAAGGAGGGACTGAAGCTTTCTTT. Translation gives CASSQVFTGEGGTEAFF.

CDR3 coding DNA: TGTGCCAGCAGCCACTCCCCACTCGGACTCTATGGCTACACCTTC. Translated: CASSHSPLGLYGYTF. The chain carries TRBV6-5 and TRBJ1-2; D is uncertain. The V gene's germline CDR1 is MNHEY and CDR2 SVGAGI. Trimming removed 6 bases from V and 4 bases from J, with 18 bases in between. CDR3 length: 15 residues.

This clone was detected a few times. This rearrangement joins TRBV4-3 to TRBJ2-2; 8 nucleotides align to TRBD1. Trimming removed 2 bases from V and 0 bases from J; junction bases left unmatched: 5. CDR3 length: 17 amino acids. Germline CDR1 is LGHNA and CDR2 is YSLEER. The CDR3 is CASSQPVTGANTGELFF. CDR3 DNA sequence: TGCGCCAGCAGCCAACCCGTGACAGGGGCGAACACCGGGGAGCTGTTTTTT.

This chain links TRBV7-2 with TRBJ2-7, with D possibly called TRBD1 or TRBD2 (6 bases each). From germline, CDR1 is SGHTA and CDR2 FQGNSA. V lost 5 bases and J 0 bases, leaving 14 bases between the germline ends. The CDR3 totals 15 residues. CDR3 region: CASSPVGGPSYEQYF. The DNA of the CDR3 is TGTGCCAGCAGCCCAGTCGGGGGCCCCTCCTACGAGCAGTACTTC.

This clone has just a few counts. The CDR3 DNA is TGTGCCACCAGCACCCGGGACAGGGGAAACTCACCCCTCCACTTT. Its translation is CATSTRDRGNSPLHF. The chain combines TRBV15 with TRBJ1-6, with TRBD1 matching over 10 bases. Germline CDR1 is LNHNV and CDR2 is YYDKDF (reference sequence). V gave up 4 bases and J gave up 10 bases; unmatched junction bases: 7. The CDR3 length is 15 residues. The variable domain in full, completed from reference TRBV15 and TRBJ1-6, reads DAMVIQNPRYQVTQFGKPVTLSCSQTLNHNVMYWYQQKSSQAPKLLFHYYDKDFNNEADTPDNFQSRRPNTSFCFLDIRSPGLGDTAMYLCATSTRDRGNSPLHFGNGTRLTVT.

The genes are TRBV4-1 and TRBJ1-5, with TRBD1 identical over 7 bases. V shed 5 bases, J shed 4 bases, and the junction held 8 bases outside the gene matches. Germline V CDR1 and CDR2: MGHRA, YSYEKL. The CDR3 loop spans 15 amino acids. As DNA, the CDR3 is TGCGCCAGCAGCTCCACCGGGACAGAAAATCAGCCCCAGCATTTT. Its translation is CASSSTGTENQPQHF.

The chain has TRBV27 and TRBJ2-5; D could derive from TRBD1 or TRBD2 (5 bases each). V gave up 4 bases and J gave up 4 bases, with 10 bases separating them. Per the germline V gene, CDR1 is MNHEY and CDR2 is SMNVEV (reference sequence). The length of the CDR3 is 13 residues. The chain's CDR3 is CASSSWGSETQYF. CDR3 nucleotides: TGTGCCAGCAGTTCCTGGGGGTCAGAGACCCAGTACTTC.